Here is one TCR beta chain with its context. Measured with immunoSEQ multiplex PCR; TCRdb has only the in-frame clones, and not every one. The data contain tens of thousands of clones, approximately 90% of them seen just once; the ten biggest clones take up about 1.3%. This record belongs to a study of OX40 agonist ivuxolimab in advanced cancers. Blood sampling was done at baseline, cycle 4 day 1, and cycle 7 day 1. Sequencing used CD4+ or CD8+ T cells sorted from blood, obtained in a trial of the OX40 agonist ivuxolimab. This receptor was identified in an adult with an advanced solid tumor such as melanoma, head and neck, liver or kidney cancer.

This CDR3 is CASAWGVFNYGYTF. The CDR3, as DNA: TGTGCCAGCGCCTGGGGAGTCTTTAACTATGGCTACACCTTC. The chain uses TRBV5-4 and TRBJ1-2; no firm D call. Germline CDR1 reads SGHNT; CDR2 reads YYREEE (reference sequence). There are 14 residues in the CDR3. V was shortened by 7 bases and J by 1 base, with 14 bases between the two germline ends.